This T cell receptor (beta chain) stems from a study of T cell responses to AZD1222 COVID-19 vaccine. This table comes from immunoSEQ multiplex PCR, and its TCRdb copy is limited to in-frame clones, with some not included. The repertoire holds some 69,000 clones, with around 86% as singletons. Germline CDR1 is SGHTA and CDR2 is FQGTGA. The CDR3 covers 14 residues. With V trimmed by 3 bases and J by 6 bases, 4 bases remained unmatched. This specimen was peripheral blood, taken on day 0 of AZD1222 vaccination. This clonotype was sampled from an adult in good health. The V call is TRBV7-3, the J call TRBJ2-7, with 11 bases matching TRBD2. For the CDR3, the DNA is TGTGCCAGCAGCTTTAGCGGGGGGGAAGGCGAGCAGTACTTC. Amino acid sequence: CASSFSGGEGEQYF. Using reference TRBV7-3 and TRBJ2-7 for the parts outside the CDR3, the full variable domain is GAGVSQTPSNKVTEKGKYVELRCDPISGHTALYWYRQSLGQGPEFLIYFQGTGAADDSGLPNDRFFAVRPEGSVSTLKIQRTERGDSAVYLCASSFSGGEGEQYFGPGTRLTVT.